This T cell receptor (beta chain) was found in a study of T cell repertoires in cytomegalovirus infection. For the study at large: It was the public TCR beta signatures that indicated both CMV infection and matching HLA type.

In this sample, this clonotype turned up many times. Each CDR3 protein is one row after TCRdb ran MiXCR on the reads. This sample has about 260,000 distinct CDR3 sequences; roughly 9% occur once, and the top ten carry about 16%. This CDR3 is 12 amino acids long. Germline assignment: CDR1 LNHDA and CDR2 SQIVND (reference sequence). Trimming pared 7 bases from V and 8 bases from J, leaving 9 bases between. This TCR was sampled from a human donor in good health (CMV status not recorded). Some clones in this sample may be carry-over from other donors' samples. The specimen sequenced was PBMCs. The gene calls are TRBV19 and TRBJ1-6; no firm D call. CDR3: CASTLRDSPLHF. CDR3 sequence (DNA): TGTGCCAGTACCCTAAGGGATTCACCCCTCCACTTT. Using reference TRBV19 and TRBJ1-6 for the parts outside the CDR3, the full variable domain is DGGITQSPKYLFRKEGQNVTLSCEQNLNHDAMYWYRQDPGQGLRLIYYSQIVNDFQKGDIAEGYSVSREKKESFPLTVTSAQKNPTAFYLCASTLRDSPLHFGNGTRLTVT.